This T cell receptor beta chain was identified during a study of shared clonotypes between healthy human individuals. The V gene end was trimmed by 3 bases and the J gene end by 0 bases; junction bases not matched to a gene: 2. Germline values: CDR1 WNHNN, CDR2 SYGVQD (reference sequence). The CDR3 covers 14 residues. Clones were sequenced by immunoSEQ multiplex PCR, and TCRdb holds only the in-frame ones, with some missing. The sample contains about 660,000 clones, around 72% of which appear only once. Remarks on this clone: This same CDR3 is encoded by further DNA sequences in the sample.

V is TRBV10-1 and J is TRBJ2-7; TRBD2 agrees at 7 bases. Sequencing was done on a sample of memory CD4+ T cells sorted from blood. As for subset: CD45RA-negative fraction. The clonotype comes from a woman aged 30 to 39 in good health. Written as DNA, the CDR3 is TGCGCCAGCAGTGAAGGCGGGAGCTCCTACGAGCAGTACTTC. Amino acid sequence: CASSEGGSSYEQYF.